The rows below give T cell receptor beta chains drawn from one sample of a study of post-analysis software for immune sequencing data. One entry per CDR3 protein results from TCRdb running MiXCR on the PCR reads. The data contain 500,000 to 600,000 distinct CDR3 sequences, around 47% of them singletons. The sample taken for sequencing was blood. The receptors stem from a girl aged 5 to 17 with multiple sclerosis. The conserved cysteine and the conserved F or W are not part of the CDR3 here.

cdr3_aa j_call v_call cdr3_length
ASSGLLSNTEAF TRBJ1-1 TRBV6-1 12
ASEALPTTKGDTQY TRBJ2-3 TRBV4-1 14
ASSQDRLATLYEQY TRBJ2-7 TRBV4-2 14
SAPPVLAGGNQETQY TRBJ2-5 TRBV20-1 15
SARKRGGYEQY TRBJ2-7 TRBV20-1 11
ASSATGADTQY TRBJ2-3 TRBV10-1 11
ASSPPPLGLAGANTYEQY NA TRBV12-3/TRBV12-4 18
ASSRDGGSRTDTQY TRBJ2-3 TRBV2 14
ACSQGDGQPQH TRBJ1-5 TRBV30 11
ASSLEADTVTSSYEQY TRBJ2-7 TRBV11-3 16
ASSSRGSNQPQH TRBJ1-5 TRBV7-9 12
AISELGGTEAF TRBJ1-1 TRBV10-3 11
ASSLGGLSEAF TRBJ1-1 TRBV27 11
ASRTGVKETQY TRBJ2-5 TRBV12-3/TRBV12-4 11
ASSDGGLGTGELF TRBJ2-2 TRBV4-1 13
SVAGGAYNEQF TRBJ2-1 TRBV29-1 11
ASSLGGNNEQY TRBJ2-7 TRBV12-3/TRBV12-4 11
SAGGAAKNIQY NA TRBV20-1 11
ASSPRQGPETQY NA TRBV6-5 12
ASTLSSTDTQY TRBJ2-3 TRBV7-2 11